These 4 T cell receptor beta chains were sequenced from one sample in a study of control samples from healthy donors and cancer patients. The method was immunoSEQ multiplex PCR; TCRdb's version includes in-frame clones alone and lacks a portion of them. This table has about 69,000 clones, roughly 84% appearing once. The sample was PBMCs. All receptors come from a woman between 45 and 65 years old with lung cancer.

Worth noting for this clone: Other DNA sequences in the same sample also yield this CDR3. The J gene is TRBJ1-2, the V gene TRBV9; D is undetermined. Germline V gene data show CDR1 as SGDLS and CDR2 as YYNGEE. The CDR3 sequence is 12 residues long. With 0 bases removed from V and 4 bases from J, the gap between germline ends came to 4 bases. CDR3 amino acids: CASSVDGYGYTF. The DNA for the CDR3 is TGTGCCAGCAGCGTAGATGGCTATGGCTACACCTTC. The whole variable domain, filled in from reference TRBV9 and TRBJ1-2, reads DSGVTQTPKHLITATGQRVTLRCSPRSGDLSVYWYQQSLDQGLQFLIQYYNGEERAKGNILERFSAQQFPDLHSELNLSSLELGDSALYFCASSVDGYGYTFGSGTRLTVV.

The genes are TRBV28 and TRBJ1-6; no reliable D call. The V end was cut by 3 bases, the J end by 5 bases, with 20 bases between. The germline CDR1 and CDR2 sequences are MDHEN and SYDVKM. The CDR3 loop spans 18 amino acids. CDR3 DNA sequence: TGTGCCAGCAGTTTCCCACTTTTAGACCAAAAGGATAATTCACCCCTCCACTTT. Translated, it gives CASSFPLLDQKDNSPLHF. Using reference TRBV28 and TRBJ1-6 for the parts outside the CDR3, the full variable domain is DVKVTQSSRYLVKRTGEKVFLECVQDMDHENMFWYRQDPGLGLRLIYFSYDVKMKEKGDIPEGYSVSREKKERFSLILESASTNQTSMYLCASSFPLLDQKDNSPLHFGNGTRLTVT.

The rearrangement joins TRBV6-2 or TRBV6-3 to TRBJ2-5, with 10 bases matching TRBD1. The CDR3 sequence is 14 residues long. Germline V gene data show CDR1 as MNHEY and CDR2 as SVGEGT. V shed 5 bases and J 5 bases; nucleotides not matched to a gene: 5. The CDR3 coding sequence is TGTGCCAGCAGTCTCATGGGACAGGGGGAGACCCAGTACTTC. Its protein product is CASSLMGQGETQYF.

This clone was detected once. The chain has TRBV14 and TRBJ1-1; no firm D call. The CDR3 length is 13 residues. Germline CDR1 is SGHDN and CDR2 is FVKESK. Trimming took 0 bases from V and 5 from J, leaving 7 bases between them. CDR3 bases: TGTGCCAGCAGCCAAGACCCGCCGACTGAAGCTTTCTTT. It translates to CASSQDPPTEAFF. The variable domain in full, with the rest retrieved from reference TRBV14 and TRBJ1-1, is EAGVTQFPSHSVIEKGQTVTLRCDPISGHDNLYWYRRVMGKEIKFLLHFVKESKQDESGMPNNRFLAERTGGTYSTLKVQPAELEDSGVYFCASSQDPPTEAFFGQGTRLTVV.